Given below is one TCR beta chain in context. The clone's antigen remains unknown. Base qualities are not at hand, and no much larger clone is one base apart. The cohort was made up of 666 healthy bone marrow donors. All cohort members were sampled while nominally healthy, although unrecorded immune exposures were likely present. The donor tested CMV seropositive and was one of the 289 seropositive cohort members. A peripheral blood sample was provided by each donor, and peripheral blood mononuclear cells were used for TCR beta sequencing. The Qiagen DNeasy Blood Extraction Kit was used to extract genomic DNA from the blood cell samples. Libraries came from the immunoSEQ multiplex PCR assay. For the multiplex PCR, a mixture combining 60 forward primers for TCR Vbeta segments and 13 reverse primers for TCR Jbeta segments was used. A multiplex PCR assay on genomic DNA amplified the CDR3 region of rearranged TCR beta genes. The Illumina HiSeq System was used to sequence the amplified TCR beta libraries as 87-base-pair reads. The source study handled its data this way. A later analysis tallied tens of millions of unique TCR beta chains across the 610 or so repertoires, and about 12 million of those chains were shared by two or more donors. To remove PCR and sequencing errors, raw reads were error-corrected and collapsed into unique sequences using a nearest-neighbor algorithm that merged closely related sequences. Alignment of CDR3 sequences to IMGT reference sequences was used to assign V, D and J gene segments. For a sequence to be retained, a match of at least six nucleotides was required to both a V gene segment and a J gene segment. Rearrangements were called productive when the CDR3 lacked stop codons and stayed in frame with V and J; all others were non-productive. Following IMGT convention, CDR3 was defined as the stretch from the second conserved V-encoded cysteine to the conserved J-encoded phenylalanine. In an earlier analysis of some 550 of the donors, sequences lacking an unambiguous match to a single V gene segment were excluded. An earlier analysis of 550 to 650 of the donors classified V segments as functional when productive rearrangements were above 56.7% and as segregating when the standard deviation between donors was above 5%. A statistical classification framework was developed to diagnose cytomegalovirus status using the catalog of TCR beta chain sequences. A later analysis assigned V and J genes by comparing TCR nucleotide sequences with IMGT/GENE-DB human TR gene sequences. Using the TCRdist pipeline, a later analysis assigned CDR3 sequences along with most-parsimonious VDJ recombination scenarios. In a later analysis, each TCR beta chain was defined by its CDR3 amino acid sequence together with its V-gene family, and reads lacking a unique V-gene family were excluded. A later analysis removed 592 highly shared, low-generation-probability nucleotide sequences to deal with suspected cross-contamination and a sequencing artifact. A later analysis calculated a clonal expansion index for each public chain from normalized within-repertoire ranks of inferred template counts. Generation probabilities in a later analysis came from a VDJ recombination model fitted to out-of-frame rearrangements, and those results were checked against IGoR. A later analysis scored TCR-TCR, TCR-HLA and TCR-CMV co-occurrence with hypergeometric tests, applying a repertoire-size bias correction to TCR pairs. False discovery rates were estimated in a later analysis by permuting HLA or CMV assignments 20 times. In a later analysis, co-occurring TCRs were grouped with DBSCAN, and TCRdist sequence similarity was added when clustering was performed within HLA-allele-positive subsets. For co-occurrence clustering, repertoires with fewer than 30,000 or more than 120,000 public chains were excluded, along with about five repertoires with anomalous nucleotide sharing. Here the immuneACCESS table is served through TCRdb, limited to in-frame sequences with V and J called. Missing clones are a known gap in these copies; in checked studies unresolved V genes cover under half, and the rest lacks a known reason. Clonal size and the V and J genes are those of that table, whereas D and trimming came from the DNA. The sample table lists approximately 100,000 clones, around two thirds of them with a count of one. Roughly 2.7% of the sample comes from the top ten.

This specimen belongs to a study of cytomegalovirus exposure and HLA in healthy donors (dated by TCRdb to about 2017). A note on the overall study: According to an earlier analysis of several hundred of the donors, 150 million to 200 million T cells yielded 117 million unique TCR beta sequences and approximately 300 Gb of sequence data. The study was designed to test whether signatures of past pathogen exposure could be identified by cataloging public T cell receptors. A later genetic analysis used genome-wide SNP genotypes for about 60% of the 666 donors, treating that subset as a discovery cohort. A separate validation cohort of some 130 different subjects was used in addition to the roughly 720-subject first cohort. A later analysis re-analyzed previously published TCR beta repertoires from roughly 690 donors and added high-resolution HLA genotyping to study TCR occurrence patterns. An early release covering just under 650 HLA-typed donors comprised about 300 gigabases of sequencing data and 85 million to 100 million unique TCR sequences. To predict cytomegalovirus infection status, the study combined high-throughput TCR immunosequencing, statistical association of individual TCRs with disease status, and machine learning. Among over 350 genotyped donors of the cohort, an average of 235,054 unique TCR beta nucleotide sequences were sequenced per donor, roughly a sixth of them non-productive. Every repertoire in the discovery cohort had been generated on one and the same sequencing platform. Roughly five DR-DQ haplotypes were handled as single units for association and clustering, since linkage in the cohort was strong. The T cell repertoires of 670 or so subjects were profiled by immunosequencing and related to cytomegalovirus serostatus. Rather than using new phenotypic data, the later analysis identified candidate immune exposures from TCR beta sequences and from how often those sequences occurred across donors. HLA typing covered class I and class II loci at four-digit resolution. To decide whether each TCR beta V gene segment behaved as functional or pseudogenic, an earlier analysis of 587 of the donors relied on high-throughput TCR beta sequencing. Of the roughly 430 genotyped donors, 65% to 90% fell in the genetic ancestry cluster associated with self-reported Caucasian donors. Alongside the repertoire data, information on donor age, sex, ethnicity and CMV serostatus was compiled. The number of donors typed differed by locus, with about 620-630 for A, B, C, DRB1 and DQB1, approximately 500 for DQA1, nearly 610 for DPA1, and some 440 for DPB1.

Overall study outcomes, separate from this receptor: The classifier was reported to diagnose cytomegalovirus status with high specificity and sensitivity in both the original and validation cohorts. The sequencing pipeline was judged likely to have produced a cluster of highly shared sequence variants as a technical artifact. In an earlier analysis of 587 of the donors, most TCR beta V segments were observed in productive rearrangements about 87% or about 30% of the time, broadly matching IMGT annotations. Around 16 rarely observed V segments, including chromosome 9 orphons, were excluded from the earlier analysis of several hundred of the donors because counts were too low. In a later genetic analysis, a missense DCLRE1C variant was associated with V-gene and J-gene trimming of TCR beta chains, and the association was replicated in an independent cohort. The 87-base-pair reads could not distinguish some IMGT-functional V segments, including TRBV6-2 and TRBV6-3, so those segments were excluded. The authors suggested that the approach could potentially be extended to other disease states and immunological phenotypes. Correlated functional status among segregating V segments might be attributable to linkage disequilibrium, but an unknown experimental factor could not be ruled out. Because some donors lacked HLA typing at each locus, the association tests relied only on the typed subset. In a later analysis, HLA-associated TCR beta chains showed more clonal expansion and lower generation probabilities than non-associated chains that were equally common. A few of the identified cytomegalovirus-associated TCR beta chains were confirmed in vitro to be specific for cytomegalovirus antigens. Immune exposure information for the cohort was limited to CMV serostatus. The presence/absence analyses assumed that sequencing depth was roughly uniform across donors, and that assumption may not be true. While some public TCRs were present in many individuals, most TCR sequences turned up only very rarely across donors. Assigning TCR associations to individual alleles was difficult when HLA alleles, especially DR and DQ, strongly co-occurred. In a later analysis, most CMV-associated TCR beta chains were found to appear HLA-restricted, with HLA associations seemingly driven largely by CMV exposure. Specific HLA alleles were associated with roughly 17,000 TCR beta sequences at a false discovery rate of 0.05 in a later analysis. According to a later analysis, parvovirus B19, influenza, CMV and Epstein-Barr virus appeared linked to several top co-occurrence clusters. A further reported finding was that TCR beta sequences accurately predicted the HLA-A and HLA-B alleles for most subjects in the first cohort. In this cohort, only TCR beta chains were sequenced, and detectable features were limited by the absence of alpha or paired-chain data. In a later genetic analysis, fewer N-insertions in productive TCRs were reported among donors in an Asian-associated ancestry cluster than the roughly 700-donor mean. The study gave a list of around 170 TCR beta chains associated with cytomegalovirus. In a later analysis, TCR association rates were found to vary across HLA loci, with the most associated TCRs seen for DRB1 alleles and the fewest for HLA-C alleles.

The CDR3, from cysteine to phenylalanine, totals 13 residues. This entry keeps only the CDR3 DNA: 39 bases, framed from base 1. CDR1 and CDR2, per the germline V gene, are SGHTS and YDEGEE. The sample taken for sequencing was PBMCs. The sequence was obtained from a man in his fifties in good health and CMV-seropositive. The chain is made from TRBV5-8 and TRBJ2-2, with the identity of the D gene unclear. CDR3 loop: CAGGPPYTGELFF. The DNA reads TGTGCTGGCGGTCCTCCGTACACCGGGGAGCTGTTTTTT.